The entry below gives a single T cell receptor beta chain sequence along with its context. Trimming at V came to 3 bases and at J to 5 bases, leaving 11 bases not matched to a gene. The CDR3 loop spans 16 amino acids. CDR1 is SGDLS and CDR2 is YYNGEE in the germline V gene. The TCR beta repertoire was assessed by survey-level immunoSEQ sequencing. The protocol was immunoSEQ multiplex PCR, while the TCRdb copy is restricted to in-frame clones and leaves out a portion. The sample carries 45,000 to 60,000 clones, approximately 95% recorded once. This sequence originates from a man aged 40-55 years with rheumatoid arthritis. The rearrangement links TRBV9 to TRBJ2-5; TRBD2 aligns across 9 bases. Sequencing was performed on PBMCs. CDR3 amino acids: CASSAVRLAARETQYF. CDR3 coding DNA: TGTGCCAGCAGCGCCGTGAGACTAGCGGCTCGGGAGACCCAGTACTTC.